The clone carrying this TCR beta chain was seen ten or more times. Its antigen is not identified. Researchers amplified the TCR beta CDR3 regions from RNA transcripts. In the first-round RT-PCR of the TCR CDR3, the HTBI primer set was used. TCRdb itself ran the multiplex PCR reads through MiXCR, one entry per CDR3 protein. The sample holds approximately 590,000 distinct CDR3 sequences, 15% to 19% seen once. This specimen belongs to a study of T cells in Graves' hyperthyroidism and ophthalmopathy. Study observations and caveats: Clonotypes that were expanded in thyroid above 0.001 mostly appeared in blood too.

Recently diagnosed hyperthyroidism of less than 2 months' duration affected patients aged 18 to 65. The receptor was derived from a woman aged 25 to 45 with Graves' hyperthyroidism. The material sequenced was blood.

The CDR3 is CAGHGAADFYGYTF. CDR3 nucleotides: TGTGCCGGCCATGGAGCCGCGGACTTCTATGGCTACACCTTC. The chain is built from TRBV6-2 or TRBV6-3 and TRBJ1-2; no clear D. Trimming stripped 11 bases from V and 4 bases from J, with 20 bases between. Germline CDR1 is MNHEY and CDR2 is SVGEGT. The CDR3 consists of 14 residues.